This TCR beta chain was identified in a study of Tregs in tolerant kidney transplant recipients (dated by TCRdb to the late 2010s). About the study as a whole: Additional Treg samples were obtained from a roughly 3-day mixed lymphocyte reaction with belatacept, with some samples followed by a roughly 5-day donor restimulation, before recipient CD4+CD25+CD127- cells were sorted. During sorting of primary belatacept mixed lymphocyte reaction cultures, recipient cells were distinguished from donor cells with antibodies. The study used TCRbeta sequencing to identify donor-specific regulatory T cells before combined kidney and bone marrow transplantation, then tracked those cells after transplant. TCRbeta repertoire sequencing was used in a few healthy controls to compare several methods for expanding Tregs specific for an allogeneic donor. The study at large found these results: Biological reproducibility was not directly assessed, although technical replication error appeared to be minimal. Because the study included only a small number of patients, the results must be confirmed in larger populations and under other immunosuppression protocols. The most biologically relevant and donor-specific TCRbeta repertoire appeared to be identified by expanding Tregs with activated donor B cells.

Healthy control blood came either as purchased buffy coats or from healthy volunteers. Healthy control blood was separated into PBMCs by Ficoll density gradient and cryopreserved, and patient PBMCs were collected both before and after transplant. Genomic DNA was extracted from sorted cells with the QIAGEN DNeasy Blood and Tissue Kit for TCRbeta CDR3 sequencing. High-throughput TCRbeta CDR3 sequencing was carried out commercially through immunoSEQ, with PCR amplification with bias correction and internal controls included. In the paper's pipeline: A unique productive TCRbeta sequence was defined by the CDR3 nucleotide sequence when primers matched, and otherwise by the CDR3 amino acid sequence together with the Vbeta and Jbeta genes. Sequences were defined as donor-reactive when expanded at least 5-fold in CFSE-low cells versus unstimulated cells and present at a frequency of at least 0.01% in CFSE-low cells. Repertoire divergence was quantified by Jensen-Shannon divergence calculated from the top 100 TCRbeta sequences ranked by frequency. For samples with multiple sequencing runs, sorting error was corrected in each run separately before the runs were combined. In TCRdb, the immuneACCESS table is reduced to in-frame sequences with V and J assigned. These tables do not hold every clone; where another copy was compared, an unresolved V gene accounts for under half, and the others remain unexplained. The V and J calls and clone size come from that table; D and trimming were worked out from the DNA. The sample table contains about 31,000 clones; only one count was recorded for 70% to 85% of them. The ten largest clones represent 2% to 2.5% of the sample.

A few counts support this clone. Its binding antigen is unknown. Within one base of it there is no much larger clone, and no base qualities were kept. The CDR3 has 16 amino acids, counting the end cysteine and phenylalanine. Just the 48-base CDR3 DNA is kept, in frame starting at base 1. The V end loses 4 bases and the J end loses 5 bases, and a stretch of 21 bases separates them. The CDR1 and CDR2 encoded by the germline V gene (reference sequence) are SGHNT and YYREEE. The receptor's source is a human donor in good health. The chain is encoded by TRBV5-4 joined to TRBJ1-2, with TRBD1 perhaps the D gene, on 5 matching bases. Sample: Tregs from blood cultured with allogeneic cells. The encoded CDR3 is CASSPPDNRRIYGYTF. DNA sequence: TGTGCCAGCAGCCCCCCGGACAACCGGAGGATTTATGGCTACACCTTC.